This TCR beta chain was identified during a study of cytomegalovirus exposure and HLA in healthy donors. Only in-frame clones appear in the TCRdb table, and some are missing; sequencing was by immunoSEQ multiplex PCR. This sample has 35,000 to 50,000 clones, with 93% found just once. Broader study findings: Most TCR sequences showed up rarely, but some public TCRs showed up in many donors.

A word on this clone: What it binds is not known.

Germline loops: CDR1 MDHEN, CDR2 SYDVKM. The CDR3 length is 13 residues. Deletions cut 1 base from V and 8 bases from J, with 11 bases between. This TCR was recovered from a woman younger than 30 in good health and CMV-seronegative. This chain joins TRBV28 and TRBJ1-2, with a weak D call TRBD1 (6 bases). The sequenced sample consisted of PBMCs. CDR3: CASSLSRGRGYTF. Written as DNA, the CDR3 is TGTGCCAGCAGTTTATCCAGGGGAAGGGGCTACACCTTC.